This T cell receptor beta chain is from a study of OX40 agonist ivuxolimab in advanced cancers. Study context: A history of anti-PD-1, anti-PD-L1 or anti-CTLA-4 therapy was acceptable, and roughly 40% had some. Regarding the study as a whole: Also present in some nonresponders was a low level of normalized T-cell clonal expansion.

Produced via immunoSEQ multiplex PCR; TCRdb's table is partial and in-frame only. The data show approximately 60,000 clones, with 84% seen just once and around 2% held by the top ten. With respect to this clone: Its antigen is unknown.

This CDR3 spans 14 amino acids. CDR1 is KGHSH and CDR2 is LQKENI in the germline V gene. This material consisted of CD4+ or CD8+ T cells sorted from blood, taken in a trial of the OX40 agonist ivuxolimab. The rearrangement links TRBV18 to TRBJ2-5; D is unclear. Near its end, the DNA agrees better with TRBJ2-7, so the J call may be wrong. The TCR was taken from an adult with an advanced solid tumor such as melanoma, head and neck, liver or kidney cancer. CDR3 sequence reads: CASSPPATSYEQYF. CDR3 DNA sequence: TGTGCCAGCTCACCGCCGGCCACCTCCTACGAGCAGTACTTC.